A selection of T cell receptor beta chains follows, all from one sample in a study of blood T cell repertoires in COVID-19. The method was immunoSEQ multiplex PCR; TCRdb's version includes in-frame clones alone and lacks a portion of them. This table holds approximately 200,000 clones, about 80% found once. Sequenced input: peripheral blood. The receptors were gathered from a woman aged 55-75 years with acute or convalescent COVID-19. CDR3s include the opening cysteine and the closing phenylalanine or tryptophan. D genes are given only for firm matches. A clone size is listed for some rows: how often the clone was seen (once, few, many), or a class if it is expanded.

>TRBJ2-1|.|.|TRBV2
CARWTTNNEQFF
TGTGCCAGATGGACAACCAACAATGAGCAGTTCTTC
>TRBJ1-2|.|.|TRBV30
CAWSDFGGEGYTF
TGTGCCTGGAGTGACTTTGGGGGCGAGGGCTACACCTTC
>TRBJ1-2|.|.|TRBV5-1
CASSLGWSTGTMTNYGYTF
TGCGCCAGCAGCTTGGGCTGGAGTACCGGGACAATGACAAACTATGGCTACACCTTC
>TRBJ1-4|.|.|TRBV7-2
CASSLLSTGRIGKLFF
TGTGCCAGCAGCTTACTCAGTACAGGGCGGATCGGAAAACTGTTTTTT
>TRBJ1-5|.|few|TRBV5-1
CASSLEGTPDQPQHF
TGCGCCAGCAGCTTGGAAGGGACACCAGATCAGCCCCAGCATTTT
>TRBJ2-2|TRBD2|.|TRBV18
CASSPQLAGNTGELFF
TGTGCCAGCTCACCACAACTAGCGGGGAACACCGGGGAGCTGTTTTTT
>TRBJ1-4|TRBD1|few|TRBV20-1
CSASPGTGSGEKLFF
TGCAGTGCTAGTCCGGGGACAGGCTCTGGTGAAAAACTGTTTTTT
>TRBJ1-1|TRBD1|.|TRBV6-5
CASREDRLTEAFF
TGTGCCAGCAGAGAGGACAGGCTGACTGAAGCTTTCTTT
>TRBJ2-4|.|.|TRBV30
CAWSVRTGGFVAKNIQYF
TGTGCCTGGAGTGTTCGGACGGGGGGCTTCGTAGCCAAAAACATTCAGTACTTC
>TRBJ2-1|TRBD2|.|TRBV14
CASSQGLAGGMFF
TGTGCCAGCAGCCAGGGTTTAGCGGGGGGAATGTTCTTC
>TRBJ2-7|.|.|TRBV7-8
CASSSTEVGEQYF
TGTGCCAGCAGCTCCACTGAGGTAGGCGAGCAGTACTTC
>TRBJ1-4|TRBD1|.|TRBV7-9
CASSPNGTGIAKLFF
TGTGCCAGCAGCCCAAACGGGACAGGGATCGCAAAACTGTTTTTT
>TRBJ2-7|TRBD2|.|TRBV13
CASSYGTSGHYEQYF
TGTGCCAGCAGCTACGGGACTAGCGGCCACTACGAGCAGTACTTC